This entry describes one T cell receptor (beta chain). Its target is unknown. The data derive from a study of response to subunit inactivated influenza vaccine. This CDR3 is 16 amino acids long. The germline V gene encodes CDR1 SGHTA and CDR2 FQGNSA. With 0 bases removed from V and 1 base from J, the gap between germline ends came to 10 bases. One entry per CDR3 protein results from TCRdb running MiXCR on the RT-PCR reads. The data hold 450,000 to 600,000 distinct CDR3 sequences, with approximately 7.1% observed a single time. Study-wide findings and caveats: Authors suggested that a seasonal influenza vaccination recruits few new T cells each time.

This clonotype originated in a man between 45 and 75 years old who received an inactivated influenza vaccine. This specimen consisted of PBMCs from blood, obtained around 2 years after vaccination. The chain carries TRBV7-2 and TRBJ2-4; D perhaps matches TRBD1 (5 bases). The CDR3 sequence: CASSLAQGIAKNIQYF. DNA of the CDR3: TGTGCCAGCAGCTTAGCCCAGGGTATCGCCAAAAACATTCAGTACTTC. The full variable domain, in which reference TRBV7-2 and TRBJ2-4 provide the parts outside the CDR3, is GAGVSQSPSNKVTEKGKDVELRCDPISGHTALYWYRQSLGQGLEFLIYFQGNSAPDKSGLPSDRFSAERTGGSVSTLTIQRTQQEDSAVYLCASSLAQGIAKNIQYFGAGTRLSVL.